Shown below are 18 T cell receptor beta chains from a single sample sequenced in a study of cytomegalovirus exposure and HLA in healthy donors. Use of 60 Vbeta and 13 Jbeta primers characterized the PCR. The data were produced by immunoSEQ multiplex PCR, yet TCRdb's version contains in-frame clones alone and is incomplete. The profile shows roughly 110,000 clones, 65% to 80% of them singletons. The sample was PBMCs. These receptors all stem from a male donor in good health and CMV-seropositive.

V and J are TRBV4-1 and TRBJ2-1; TRBD2 agrees at 16 bases. V lost 0 bases to trimming and J lost 6 bases; unmatched junction nucleotides: 5. The CDR3 is made up of 18 amino acids. Germline assignment: CDR1 MGHRA and CDR2 YSYEKL. The CDR3 coding sequence is TGCGCCAGCAGCCAAGATCCGGGACTAGCGGGAGGGGGCAATGAGCAGTTCTTC. This translates into CASSQDPGLAGGGNEQFF.

This clone was recorded a few times. The V call is TRBV15, the J call TRBJ2-7, with a weak D call TRBD1 (6 bases). Germline lookup yields CDR1 LNHNV and CDR2 YYDKDF (reference sequence). This CDR3 comprises 14 residues. V lost 1 base, J lost 3 bases, and 10 bases lay in between. The CDR3 sequence is CATSRAGQYYEQYF. The CDR3, as DNA: TGTGCCACCAGCAGAGCAGGACAGTACTACGAGCAGTACTTC.

This chain joins TRBV4-1 and TRBJ2-6; D not certain. The CDR3 contains 17 residues. The V gene lost 1 base and the J gene lost 6 bases, with 16 bases spanning the gap. CDR1 MGHRA and CDR2 YSYEKL come from the germline V gene. The CDR3 loop is CASSQAVSISKANVLTF. CDR3 DNA sequence: TGCGCCAGCAGCCAAGCTGTGTCGATTAGCAAGGCCAACGTCCTGACTTTC.

The chain uses TRBV7-2 and TRBJ2-2, with D perhaps TRBD1 (6 bases). Trimming cost V 6 bases and J 2 bases, with 10 bases left between them. CDR1 and CDR2 from the germline V gene are SGHTA and FQGNSA. This CDR3 region has 14 residues. The CDR3 is CASRLDRNTGELFF. CDR3 in DNA: TGTGCCAGCAGATTGGACAGAAACACCGGGGAGCTGTTTTTT. Full variable domain (outside the CDR3, taken from reference TRBV7-2 and TRBJ2-2): GAGVSQSPSNKVTEKGKDVELRCDPISGHTALYWYRQSLGQGLEFLIYFQGNSAPDKSGLPSDRFSAERTGGSVSTLTIQRTQQEDSAVYLCASRLDRNTGELFFGEGSRLTVL.

This clone has only a few counts. V gene TRBV30 combines with J gene TRBJ1-1; D is ambiguous. CDR3 length equals 13 residues. Germline assignment: CDR1 GTSNPN and CDR2 SVGIG (reference sequence). Deletions cut 1 base from V and 6 bases from J, with 12 bases between. CDR3 bases: TGTGCCTGGAGTGGCGTAGGGAGCGCTGAAGCTTTCTTT. Its protein is CAWSGVGSAEAFF.

The chain employs TRBV10-3 and TRBJ1-1, with D possibly TRBD1 on 6 matching bases. Trimming stripped 7 bases from V and 1 base from J, with 16 bases between. The CDR3 is 15 amino acids. CDR1 is ENHRY and CDR2 is SYGVKD in the germline V gene. The CDR3 nucleotides are TGTGCCATCAACCAAGACAGGACGGGGAACACTGAAGCTTTCTTT. Its protein product is CAINQDRTGNTEAFF.

This chain uses TRBV11-1 with TRBJ2-7, with D perhaps matching TRBD1 (5 bases). The CDR3 runs 13 residues. The V gene lost 0 bases and the J gene lost 3 bases, with 6 bases spanning the gap. CDR1 and CDR2 from the germline V gene are SGHAT and FQDESV (reference sequence). In DNA, the CDR3 is TGTGCCAGCAGCTTAGCAGGGGTCTACGAGCAGTACTTC. Encoded protein: CASSLAGVYEQYF.

This clone has only a few counts. The CDR3 spells CASRPDREHQPQHF. CDR3 DNA sequence: TGTGCCAGCAGACCCGACAGAGAGCATCAGCCCCAGCATTTT. The chain recombines TRBV6-5 with TRBJ1-5; D is perhaps TRBD1 (5 bases). CDR1 and CDR2 (germline): MNHEY, SVGAGI. V was trimmed by 6 bases and J by 5 bases, leaving 14 bases between them. The CDR3 has 14 amino acids.

The chain links TRBV21-1 to TRBJ2-7; no DNA check was done on the table's D call, TRBD2. TRBV21-1 is a known pseudogene. This CDR3 spans 17 amino acids. The CDR3 region has the DNA TGTGCCAGCAGCAAAGTAATCGGGAGGGGGCGGGGTTACGAGCAGTACTTC. This translates into CASSKVIGRGRGYEQYF.

The chain is built from TRBV9 and TRBJ2-7; 7 bases map to TRBD2. The CDR3 is 15 residues long. Germline trimming cut 2 bases from V and 5 bases from J; bases unmatched to any gene: 10. Germline V gives CDR1 SGDLS, CDR2 YYNGEE. The CDR3 region is CASSVGEGIRNEQYF. The CDR3 nucleotides are TGTGCCAGCAGCGTGGGGGAGGGGATAAGAAACGAGCAGTACTTC.

The V and J genes are TRBV15 and TRBJ1-1; D ambiguous. V was trimmed by 2 bases and J by 4 bases, leaving 11 bases between them. CDR1 is LNHNV, CDR2 YYDKDF, per germline (reference sequence). The CDR3 extends over 14 amino acids. The CDR3 nucleotides read TGTGCCACCAGCAGATTAAGGGAGACCACTGAAGCTTTCTTT. This codes for CATSRLRETTEAFF. Full variable domain (rest looked up from reference TRBV15 and TRBJ1-1): DAMVIQNPRYQVTQFGKPVTLSCSQTLNHNVMYWYQQKSSQAPKLLFHYYDKDFNNEADTPDNFQSRRPNTSFCFLDIRSPGLGDTAMYLCATSRLRETTEAFFGQGTRLTVV.

The chain employs TRBV28 and TRBJ1-5, with 9 bases aligning to TRBD1. CDR3 length: 15 amino acids. Trimming cost V 3 bases and J 7 bases; bases outside gene matches: 7. Per germline, CDR1 MDHEN and CDR2 SYDVKM. In DNA form, the CDR3 reads TGTGCCAGCAGTTTCCGAACAGGGGGCGGGCAGCCCCAGCATTTT. This codes for CASSFRTGGGQPQHF.

The V gene is TRBV25-1, the J gene TRBJ2-3, with D uncertain. Germline V gene data show CDR1 as MGHDK and CDR2 as SYGVNS. V was shortened by 3 bases and J by 1 base, with 17 bases between the two germline ends. CDR3 length equals 17 residues. The CDR3 DNA sequence: TGTGCCAGCAGTGATCTGTCAACATCTCAGGGCACAGATACGCAGTATTTT. Its protein product is CASSDLSTSQGTDTQYF.

The chain has TRBV2 and TRBJ1-5; D gene uncertain. Trimming pared 8 bases from V and 0 bases from J, leaving 11 bases between. The germline V gene encodes CDR1 SNHLY and CDR2 FYNNEI. The CDR3 is 14 amino acids. The CDR3 sequence is CASSTGLSNQPQHF. DNA for the CDR3: TGTGCCAGCTCCACCGGTCTTAGCAATCAGCCCCAGCATTTT.

The chain uses TRBV9 and TRBJ2-7, with TRBD2 matching over 9 bases. J gave up 7 bases and V 0 bases, and 8 bases lay outside the gene matches. Germline V gene sequence: CDR1 SGDLS, CDR2 YYNGEE. The CDR3 spans 15 residues. CDR3 amino acids: CASSVEAGGPSEQYF. The CDR3 DNA reads TGTGCCAGCAGCGTAGAGGCGGGAGGGCCTAGTGAGCAGTACTTC.

The chain couples TRBV19 to TRBJ2-2; a possible D gene is TRBD1 (5 bases). The CDR3 runs to 14 residues. Trimming pared 6 bases from V and 1 base from J, leaving 9 bases between. Germline values: CDR1 LNHDA, CDR2 SQIVND (reference sequence). CDR3 sequence (DNA): TGTGCCAGTAGGCAAACAGGGAACACCGGGGAGCTGTTTTTT. It translates to CASRQTGNTGELFF.

The genes are TRBV6-5 and TRBJ1-4, with D perhaps matching TRBD1 (5 bases). Germline V CDR1 and CDR2: MNHEY, SVGAGI. V was cut by 2 bases and J by 7 bases, with 11 bases left in between. The CDR3 has 14 residues. The CDR3 region is CASSYRRVAEKLFF. In DNA form, the CDR3 reads TGTGCCAGCAGTTACCGCAGGGTCGCTGAAAAACTGTTTTTT.

This chain uses TRBV28 with TRBJ2-1, with a weak D call TRBD1 (6 bases). With 6 bases removed from V and 5 bases from J, the gap between germline ends came to 14 bases. This CDR3 comprises 14 residues. Germline V gives CDR1 MDHEN, CDR2 SYDVKM. The CDR3 nucleotides are TGTGCCAGCAGACCCCACAGGGCCAACAATGAGCAGTTCTTC. Translating gives CASRPHRANNEQFF.